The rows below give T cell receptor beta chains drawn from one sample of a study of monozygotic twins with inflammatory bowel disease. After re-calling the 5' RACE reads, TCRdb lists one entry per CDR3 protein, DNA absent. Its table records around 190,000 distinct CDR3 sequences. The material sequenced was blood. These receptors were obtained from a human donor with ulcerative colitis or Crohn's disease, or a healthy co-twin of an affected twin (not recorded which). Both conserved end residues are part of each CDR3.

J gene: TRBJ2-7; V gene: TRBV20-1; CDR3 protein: CSARDPLRGDEQYF
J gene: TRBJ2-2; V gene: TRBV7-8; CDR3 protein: CASSLEVGTGGTGELFF
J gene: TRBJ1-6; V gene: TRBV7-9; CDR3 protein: CASSLSLSYNSPLHF
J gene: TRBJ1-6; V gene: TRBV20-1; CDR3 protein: CSALKFDREYNSPLHF
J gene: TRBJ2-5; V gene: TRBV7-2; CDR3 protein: CASSNGRTQETQYF
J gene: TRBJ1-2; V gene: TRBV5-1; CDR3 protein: CASSLTAPDGYTF
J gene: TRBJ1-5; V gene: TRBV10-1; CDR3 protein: CASSESEEMYSNQPQHF
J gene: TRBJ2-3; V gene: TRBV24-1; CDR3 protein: CATKSGQLNEDTQYF
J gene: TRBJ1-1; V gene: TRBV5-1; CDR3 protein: CASSLFPENTEAFF
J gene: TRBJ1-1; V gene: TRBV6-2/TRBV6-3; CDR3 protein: CASSYGGLGNTEAFF
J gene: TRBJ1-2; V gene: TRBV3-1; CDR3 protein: CASSRDSRQPGQGLSYGYTF
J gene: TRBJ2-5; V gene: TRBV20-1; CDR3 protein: CSATAGGPETQYF
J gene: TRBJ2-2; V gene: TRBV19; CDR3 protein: CASSILVGGTGELFF
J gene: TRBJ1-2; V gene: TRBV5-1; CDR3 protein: CASSLVAGSNYGYTF